The present T cell receptor (beta chain) was sequenced within a study of blood T cell repertoires in COVID-19. CDR3 size: 15 residues. V lost 6 bases and J 6 bases, leaving 21 bases between the germline ends. Germline V lookup: CDR1 SGHNT, CDR2 YYREEE (reference sequence). Assay used: immunoSEQ multiplex PCR; TCRdb lists only in-frame clones, some missing. The sample consists of 130,000 or so clones, more than 75% of them appearing once. This chain links TRBV5-4 with TRBJ1-1; tentative D call: TRBD1 (6 bases). The sample taken for sequencing was peripheral blood. The clonotype comes from a woman aged 70 to 79 with COVID-19, enrolled during active disease. This CDR3 is CASTPRGGPFSEAFF. The CDR3 DNA reads TGTGCCAGCACCCCTCGTGGGGGCCCTTTCTCTGAAGCTTTCTTT.